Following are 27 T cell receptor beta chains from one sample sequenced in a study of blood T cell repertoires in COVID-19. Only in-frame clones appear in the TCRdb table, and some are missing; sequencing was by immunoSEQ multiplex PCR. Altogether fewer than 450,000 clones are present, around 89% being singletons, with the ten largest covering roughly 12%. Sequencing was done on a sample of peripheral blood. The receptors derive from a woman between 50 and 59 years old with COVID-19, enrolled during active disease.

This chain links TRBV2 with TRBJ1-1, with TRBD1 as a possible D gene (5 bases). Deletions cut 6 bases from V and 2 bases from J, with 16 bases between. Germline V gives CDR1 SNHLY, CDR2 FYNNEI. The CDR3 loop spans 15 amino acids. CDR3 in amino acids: CASSPMGPQNTEAFF. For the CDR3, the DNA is TGTGCCAGCAGCCCTATGGGGCCCCAAAACACTGAAGCTTTCTTT.

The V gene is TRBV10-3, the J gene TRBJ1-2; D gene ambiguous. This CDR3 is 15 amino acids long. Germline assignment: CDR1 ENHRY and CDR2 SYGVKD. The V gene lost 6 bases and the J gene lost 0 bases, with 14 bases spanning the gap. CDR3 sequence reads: CAISSSPGSNYGYTF. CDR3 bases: TGTGCCATCAGCAGCTCGCCGGGATCTAACTATGGCTACACCTTC.

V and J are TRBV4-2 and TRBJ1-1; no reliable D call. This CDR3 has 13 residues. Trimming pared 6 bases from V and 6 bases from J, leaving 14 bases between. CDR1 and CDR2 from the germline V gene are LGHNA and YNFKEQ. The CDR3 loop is CASRLDNSAEAFF. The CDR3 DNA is TGTGCCAGCAGACTAGACAACAGCGCTGAAGCTTTCTTT.

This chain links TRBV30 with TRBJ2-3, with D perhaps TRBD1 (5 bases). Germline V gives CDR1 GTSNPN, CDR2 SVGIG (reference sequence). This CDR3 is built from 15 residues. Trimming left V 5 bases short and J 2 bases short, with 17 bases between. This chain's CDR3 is CAWDTPPGITDTQYF. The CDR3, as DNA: TGTGCCTGGGACACTCCACCAGGGATCACAGATACGCAGTATTTT.

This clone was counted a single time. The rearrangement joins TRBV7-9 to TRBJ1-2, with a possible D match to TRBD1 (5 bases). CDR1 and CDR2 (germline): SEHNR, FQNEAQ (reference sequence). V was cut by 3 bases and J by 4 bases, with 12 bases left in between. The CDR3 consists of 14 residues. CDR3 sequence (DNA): TGTGCCAGCAGCTTGACAGTCGTTAGCTATGGCTACACCTTC. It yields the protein CASSLTVVSYGYTF.

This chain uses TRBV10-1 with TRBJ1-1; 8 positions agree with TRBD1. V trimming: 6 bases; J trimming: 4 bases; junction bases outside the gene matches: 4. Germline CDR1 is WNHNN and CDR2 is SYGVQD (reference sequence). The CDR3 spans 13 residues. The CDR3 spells CASSPQGATEAFF. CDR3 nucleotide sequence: TGCGCCAGCAGCCCTCAGGGGGCCACTGAAGCTTTCTTT.

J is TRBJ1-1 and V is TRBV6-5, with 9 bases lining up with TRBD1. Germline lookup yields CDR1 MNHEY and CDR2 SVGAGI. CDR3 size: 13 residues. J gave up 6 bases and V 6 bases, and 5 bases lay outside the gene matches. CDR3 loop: CASRRQGGPEAFF. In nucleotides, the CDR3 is TGTGCCAGCAGACGACAGGGGGGCCCTGAAGCTTTCTTT.

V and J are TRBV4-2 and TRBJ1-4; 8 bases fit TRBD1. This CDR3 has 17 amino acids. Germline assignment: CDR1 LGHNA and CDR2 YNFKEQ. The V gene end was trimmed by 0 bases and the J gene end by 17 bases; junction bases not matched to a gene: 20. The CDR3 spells CASSQDLGGGQGIAGFF. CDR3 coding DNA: TGTGCCAGCAGCCAAGATCTTGGTGGAGGACAGGGTATCGCCGGTTTTTTT.

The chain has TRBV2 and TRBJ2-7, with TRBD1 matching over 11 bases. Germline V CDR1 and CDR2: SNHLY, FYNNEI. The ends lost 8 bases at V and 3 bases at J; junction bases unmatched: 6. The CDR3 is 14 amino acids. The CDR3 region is CASGGQGAFYEQYF. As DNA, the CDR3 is TGTGCCAGCGGCGGACAGGGGGCGTTCTACGAGCAGTACTTC.

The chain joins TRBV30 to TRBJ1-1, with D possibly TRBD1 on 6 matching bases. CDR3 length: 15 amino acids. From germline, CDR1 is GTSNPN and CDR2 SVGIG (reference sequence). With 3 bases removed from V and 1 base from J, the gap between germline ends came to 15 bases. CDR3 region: CAWSRGQLWNTEAFF. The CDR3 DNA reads TGTGCCTGGAGCCGGGGACAACTCTGGAACACTGAAGCTTTCTTT.

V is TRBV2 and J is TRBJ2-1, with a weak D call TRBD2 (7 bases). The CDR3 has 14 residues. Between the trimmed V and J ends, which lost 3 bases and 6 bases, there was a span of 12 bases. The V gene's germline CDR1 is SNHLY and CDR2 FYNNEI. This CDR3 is CASSDERGGNEQFF. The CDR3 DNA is TGTGCCAGCAGTGATGAGAGGGGGGGCAATGAGCAGTTCTTC.

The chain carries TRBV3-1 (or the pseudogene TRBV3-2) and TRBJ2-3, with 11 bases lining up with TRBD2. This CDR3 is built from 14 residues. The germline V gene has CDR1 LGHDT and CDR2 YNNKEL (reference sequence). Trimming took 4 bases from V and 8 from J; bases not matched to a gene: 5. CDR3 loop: CASSPLAGEPTQYF. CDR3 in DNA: TGTGCCAGCAGCCCACTAGCGGGGGAGCCTACGCAGTATTTT.

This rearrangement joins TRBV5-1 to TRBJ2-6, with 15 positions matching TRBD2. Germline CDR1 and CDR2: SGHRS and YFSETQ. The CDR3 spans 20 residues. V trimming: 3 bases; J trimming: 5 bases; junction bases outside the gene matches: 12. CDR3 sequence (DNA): TGCGCCAGCAGCTCGGCGGGACTAGCGGGGGGATCCTCCTGGGCCAACGTCCTGACTTTC. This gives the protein CASSSAGLAGGSSWANVLTF.

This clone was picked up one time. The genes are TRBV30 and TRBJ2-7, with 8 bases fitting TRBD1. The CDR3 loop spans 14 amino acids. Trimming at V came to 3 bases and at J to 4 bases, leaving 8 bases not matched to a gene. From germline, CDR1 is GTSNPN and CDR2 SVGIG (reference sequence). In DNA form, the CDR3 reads TGTGCCTGGAGCCTTGACAGGGGAGGTTACGAGCAGTACTTC. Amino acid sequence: CAWSLDRGGYEQYF. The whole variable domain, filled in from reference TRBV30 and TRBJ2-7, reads SQTIHQWPATLVQPVGSPLSLECTVEGTSNPNLYWYRQAAGRGLQLLFYSVGIGQISSEVPQNLSASRPQDRQFILSSKKLLLSDSGFYLCAWSLDRGGYEQYFGPGTRLTVT.

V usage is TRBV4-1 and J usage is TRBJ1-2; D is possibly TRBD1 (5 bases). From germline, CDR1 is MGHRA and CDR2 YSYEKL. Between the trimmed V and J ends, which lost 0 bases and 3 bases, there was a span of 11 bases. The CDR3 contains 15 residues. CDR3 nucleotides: TGCGCCAGCAGCCAAGATCTGGCGGGGGACTATGGCTACACCTTC. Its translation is CASSQDLAGDYGYTF.

CDR3 region: CASSLIGSGELFF. DNA of the CDR3: TGTGCCAGCAGCTTAATTGGGAGCGGGGAGCTGTTTTTT. This chain connects TRBV7-9 to TRBJ2-2, with D tentatively TRBD2 (5 bases). Germline CDR1 is SEHNR and CDR2 is FQNEAQ (reference sequence). Trimming cost V 2 bases and J 7 bases, with 8 bases left between them. The CDR3 loop spans 13 amino acids. The full variable domain, completed using reference TRBV7-9 and TRBJ2-2, is DTGVSQNPRHKITKRGQNVTFRCDPISEHNRLYWYRQTLGQGPEFLTYFQNEAQLEKSRLLSDRFSAERPKGSFSTLEIQRTEQGDSAMYLCASSLIGSGELFFGEGSRLTVL.

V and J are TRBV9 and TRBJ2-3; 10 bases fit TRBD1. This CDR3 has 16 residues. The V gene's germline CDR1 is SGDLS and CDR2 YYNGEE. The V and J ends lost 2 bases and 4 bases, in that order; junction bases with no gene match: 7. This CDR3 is CASSVLRDRGADTQYF. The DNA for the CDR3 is TGTGCCAGCAGCGTGCTCCGGGACAGGGGTGCAGATACGCAGTATTTT.

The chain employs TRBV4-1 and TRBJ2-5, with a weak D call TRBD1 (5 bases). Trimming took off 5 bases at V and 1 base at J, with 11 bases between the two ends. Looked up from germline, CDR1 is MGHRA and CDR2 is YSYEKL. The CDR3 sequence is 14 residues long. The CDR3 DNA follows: TGCGCCAGCAGCGAAACAGGTTCCCAAGAGACCCAGTACTTC. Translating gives CASSETGSQETQYF.

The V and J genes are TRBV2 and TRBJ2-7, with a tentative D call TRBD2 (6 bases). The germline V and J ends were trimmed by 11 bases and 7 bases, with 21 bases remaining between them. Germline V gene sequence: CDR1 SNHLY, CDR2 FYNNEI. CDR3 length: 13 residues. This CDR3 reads CAPQAQEGAEQYF. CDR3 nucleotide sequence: TGTGCCCCCCAGGCCCAGGAGGGTGCAGAGCAGTACTTC.

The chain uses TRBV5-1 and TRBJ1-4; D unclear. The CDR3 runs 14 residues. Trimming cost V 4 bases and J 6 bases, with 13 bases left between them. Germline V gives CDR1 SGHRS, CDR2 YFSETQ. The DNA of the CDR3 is TGCGCCAGCAGCCCTGGGAGTTTTGATGAAAAACTGTTTTTT. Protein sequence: CASSPGSFDEKLFF.

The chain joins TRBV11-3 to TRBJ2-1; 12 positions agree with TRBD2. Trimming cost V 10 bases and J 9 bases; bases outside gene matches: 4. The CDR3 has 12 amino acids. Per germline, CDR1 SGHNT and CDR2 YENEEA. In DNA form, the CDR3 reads TGTGCCACTAGCGGGGGGGCCTCTGAGCAGTTCTTC. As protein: CATSGGASEQFF.

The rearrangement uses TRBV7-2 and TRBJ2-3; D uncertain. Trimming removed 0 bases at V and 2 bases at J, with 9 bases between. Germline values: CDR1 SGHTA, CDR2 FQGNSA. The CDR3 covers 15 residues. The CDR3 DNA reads TGTGCCAGCAGCTTAGCGGTCCAGTCCACAGATACGCAGTATTTT. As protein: CASSLAVQSTDTQYF.

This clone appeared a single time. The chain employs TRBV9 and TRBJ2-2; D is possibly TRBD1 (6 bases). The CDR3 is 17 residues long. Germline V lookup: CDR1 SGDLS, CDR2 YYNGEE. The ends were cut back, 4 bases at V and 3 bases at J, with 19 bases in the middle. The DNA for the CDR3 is TGTGCCAGCAGCCACTCCCCGGCAGGGGCCGACACCGGGGAGCTGTTTTTT. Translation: CASSHSPAGADTGELFF.

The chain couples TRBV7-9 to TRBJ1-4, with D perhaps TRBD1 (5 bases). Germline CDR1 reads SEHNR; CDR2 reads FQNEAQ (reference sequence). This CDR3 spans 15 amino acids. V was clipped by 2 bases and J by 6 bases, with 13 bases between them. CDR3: CASSLRGTADEKLFF. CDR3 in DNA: TGTGCCAGCAGCTTACGTGGGACTGCCGATGAAAAACTGTTTTTT.

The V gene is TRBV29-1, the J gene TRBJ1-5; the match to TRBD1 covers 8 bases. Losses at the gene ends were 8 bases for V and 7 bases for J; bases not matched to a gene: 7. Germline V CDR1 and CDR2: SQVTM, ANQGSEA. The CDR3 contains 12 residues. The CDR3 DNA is TGCAGCTGCCGGACAGGGACCCAGCCCCAGCATTTT. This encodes CSCRTGTQPQHF.

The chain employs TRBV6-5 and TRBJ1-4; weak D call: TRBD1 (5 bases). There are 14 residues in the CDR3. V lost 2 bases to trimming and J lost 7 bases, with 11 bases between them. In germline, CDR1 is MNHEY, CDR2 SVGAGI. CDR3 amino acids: CASSYGGEGEKLFF. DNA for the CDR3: TGTGCCAGCAGTTACGGGGGGGAAGGTGAAAAACTGTTTTTT.

Here the CDR3 DNA reads TGTGCCAGCAGTTTGGGACAGGAGACCCAGTACTTC. It translates to CASSLGQETQYF. The V gene is TRBV2, the J gene TRBJ2-5, with 7 bases that match TRBD1. The CDR3 has 12 amino acids. Germline V gives CDR1 SNHLY, CDR2 FYNNEI. J was trimmed by 5 bases and V by 5 bases; bases with no gene match: 2.